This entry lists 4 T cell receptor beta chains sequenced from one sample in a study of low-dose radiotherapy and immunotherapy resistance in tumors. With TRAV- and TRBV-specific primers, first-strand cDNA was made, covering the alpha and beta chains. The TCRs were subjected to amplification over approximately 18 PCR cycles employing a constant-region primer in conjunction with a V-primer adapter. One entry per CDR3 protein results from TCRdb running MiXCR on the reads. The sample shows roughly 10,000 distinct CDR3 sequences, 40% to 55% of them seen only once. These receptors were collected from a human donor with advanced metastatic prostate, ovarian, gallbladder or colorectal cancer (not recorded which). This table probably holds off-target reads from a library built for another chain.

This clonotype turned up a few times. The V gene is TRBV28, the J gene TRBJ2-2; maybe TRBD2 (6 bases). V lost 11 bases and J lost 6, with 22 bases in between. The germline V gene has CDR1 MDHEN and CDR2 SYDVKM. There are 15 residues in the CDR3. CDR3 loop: CAATQGSGISGELFF. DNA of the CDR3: TGTGCCGCTACTCAGGGTAGCGGTATATCCGGGGAGCTGTTTTTT.

The CDR3 region is CASSPTRPPMYF. The CDR3 DNA is TGTGCCAGCAGCCCGACTAGGCCTCCCATGTACTTC. The chain is built from TRBV14 and TRBJ2-7; D perhaps matches TRBD2 (6 bases). V dropped 4 bases and J dropped 12 bases, with 16 bases sitting between them. The CDR3 is 12 amino acids. CDR1 and CDR2 (germline): SGHDN, FVKESK.

The CDR3 sequence: CATGQYQETQYF. CDR3 nucleotides: TGTGCCACGGGACAGTATCAAGAGACCCAGTACTTC. The chain employs TRBV10-3 and TRBJ2-5, with 7 bases fitting TRBD1. V trimming: 10 bases; J trimming: 2 bases; junction bases outside the gene matches: 4. The germline V gene has CDR1 ENHRY and CDR2 SYGVKD. This CDR3 contains 12 residues.

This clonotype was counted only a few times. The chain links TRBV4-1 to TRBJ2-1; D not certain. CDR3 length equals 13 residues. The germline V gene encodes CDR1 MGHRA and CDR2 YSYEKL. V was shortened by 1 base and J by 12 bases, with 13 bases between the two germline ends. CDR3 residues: CASSQVASPTQFF. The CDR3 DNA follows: TGCGCCAGCAGCCAAGTTGCGTCCCCTACGCAGTTCTTC.